This T cell receptor beta chain emerged from a study of CD8 T cells in ankylosing spondylitis. The study's findings and limits: Some of these motif variants have turned up before, in reports on reactive arthritis synovial fluid and blood. A TCR beta motif of fewer than 10 highly homologous variants seemed to mark ankylosing spondylitis blood. Disease-linked clones reportedly concentrated significantly in matched ankylosing spondylitis synovial fluid.

As the method for making TCR beta libraries, quantitative 5'-RACE with molecular barcodes was used. Using its own MiXCR run on the 5' RACE reads, TCRdb lists one record per CDR3 protein. The sample has about 800,000 distinct CDR3 sequences, 12% seen once. Remarks on this clonotype: Its antigen is still unknown.

The receptor comes from a male donor with ankylosing spondylitis. Sequenced: blood, either unsorted or a sorted T cell fraction (not recorded which).

CDR3 bases: TGTGCCACCAGCAGAGATAGGACAACTAACTATGGCTACACCTTC. Amino acids: CATSRDRTTNYGYTF. This sequence joins TRBV15 and TRBJ1-2; D possibly corresponds to TRBD1 (5 bases). CDR1 and CDR2 from the germline V gene are LNHNV and YYDKDF (reference sequence). V lost 0 bases, J lost 0 bases, and 8 bases lay in between. The CDR3 consists of 15 residues.